This T cell receptor (beta chain) is from a study of CD8+CD57+ T cells in acquired aplastic anemia. Study information: Healthy donor CD4+ samples were sequenced to a depth that averaged about 11 million reads. Study findings and constraints: Researchers report that about 28 CD8+ CDR3 sequences appeared in both patients and controls.

Details on this clonotype: What it binds is not known.

Genomic DNA provided the template from which TCR beta VDJ and CDR3 profiles were obtained. TCRdb redid the calling of the reads with MiXCR, one entry per CDR3 protein. The sample shows some 130,000 distinct CDR3 sequences, roughly 40% of them seen only once. Between the trimmed V and J ends, which lost 1 base and 9 bases, there was a span of 4 bases. Germline V gene data show CDR1 as LGHDT and CDR2 as YNNKEL (reference sequence). This CDR3 spans 11 amino acids. V is TRBV3-1 and J is TRBJ1-3, with D unclear. Sequencing was done on a sample of sorted CD4+, CD8+, or CD8+CD57+ T cells (not recorded which) from PBMCs. This sequence was found in a human donor in good health, serving as a control. CDR3 loop: CASSQGGTIYF. CDR3 in DNA: TGTGCCAGCAGCCAAGGAGGCACCATATATTTT.